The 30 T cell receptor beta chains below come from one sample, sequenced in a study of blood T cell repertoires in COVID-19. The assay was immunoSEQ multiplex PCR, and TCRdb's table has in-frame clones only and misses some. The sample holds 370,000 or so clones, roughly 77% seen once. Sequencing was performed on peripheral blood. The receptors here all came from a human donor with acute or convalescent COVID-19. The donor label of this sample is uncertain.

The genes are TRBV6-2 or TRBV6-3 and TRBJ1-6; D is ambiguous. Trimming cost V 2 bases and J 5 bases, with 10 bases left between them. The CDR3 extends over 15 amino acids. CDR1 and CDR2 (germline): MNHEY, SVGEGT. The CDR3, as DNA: TGTGCCAGCAGTTACGTGGGAGTAAATAATTCACCCCTCCACTTT. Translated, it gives CASSYVGVNNSPLHF.

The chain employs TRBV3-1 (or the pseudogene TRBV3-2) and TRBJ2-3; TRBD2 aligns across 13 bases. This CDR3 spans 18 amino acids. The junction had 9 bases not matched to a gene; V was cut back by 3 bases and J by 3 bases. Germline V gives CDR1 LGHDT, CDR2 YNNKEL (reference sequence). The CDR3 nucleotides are TGTGCCAGCAGCCAGGGACTAGCGGGACGAAGTTTGACAGATACGCAGTATTTT. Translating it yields CASSQGLAGRSLTDTQYF.

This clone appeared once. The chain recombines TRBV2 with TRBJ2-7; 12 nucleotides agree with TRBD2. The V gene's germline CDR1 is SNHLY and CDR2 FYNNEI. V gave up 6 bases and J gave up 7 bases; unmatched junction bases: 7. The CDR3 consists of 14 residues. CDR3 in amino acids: CASSHRGLAGEQYF. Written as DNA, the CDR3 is TGTGCCAGCAGCCACAGGGGACTAGCGGGTGAGCAGTACTTC. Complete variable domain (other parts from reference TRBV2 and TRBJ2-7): EPEVTQTPSHQVTQMGQEVILRCVPISNHLYFYWYRQILGQKVEFLVSFYNNEISEKSEIFDDQFSVERPDGSNFTLKIRSTKLEDSAMYFCASSHRGLAGEQYFGPGTRLTVT.

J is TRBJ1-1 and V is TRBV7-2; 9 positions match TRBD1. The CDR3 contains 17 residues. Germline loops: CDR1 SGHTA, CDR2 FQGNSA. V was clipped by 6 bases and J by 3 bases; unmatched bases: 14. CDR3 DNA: TGTGCCAGCAGACTTGACGGGACAGGGAGAGGATACACTGAAGCTTTCTTT. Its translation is CASRLDGTGRGYTEAFF.

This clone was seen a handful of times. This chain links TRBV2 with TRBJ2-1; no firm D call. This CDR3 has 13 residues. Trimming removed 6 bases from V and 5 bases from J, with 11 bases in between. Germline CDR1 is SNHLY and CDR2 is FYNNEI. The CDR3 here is CASRRHVNNEQFF. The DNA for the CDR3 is TGTGCCAGCAGGAGACACGTAAACAATGAGCAGTTCTTC.

CDR3 loop: CASSWTGARQVLRGYTF. CDR3 nucleotide sequence: TGTGCCAGCAGCTGGACGGGCGCAAGACAGGTGCTTCGTGGCTACACCTTC. V is TRBV7-9 and J is TRBJ1-2, with D tentatively TRBD1 (6 bases). The germline V and J ends were trimmed by 4 bases and 7 bases, with 25 bases remaining between them. CDR1 is SEHNR, CDR2 FQNEAQ, per germline (reference sequence). This CDR3 has 17 residues.

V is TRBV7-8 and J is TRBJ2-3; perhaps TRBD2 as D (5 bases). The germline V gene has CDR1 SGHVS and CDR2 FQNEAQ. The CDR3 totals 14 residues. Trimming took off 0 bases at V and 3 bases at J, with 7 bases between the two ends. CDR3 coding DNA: TGTGCCAGCAGCTTAGCTGGGAGAACAGATACGCAGTATTTT. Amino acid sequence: CASSLAGRTDTQYF.

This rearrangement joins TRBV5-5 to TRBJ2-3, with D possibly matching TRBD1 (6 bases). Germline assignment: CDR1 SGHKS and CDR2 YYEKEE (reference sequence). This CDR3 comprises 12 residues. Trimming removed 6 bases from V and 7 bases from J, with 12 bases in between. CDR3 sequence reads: CASIAWDNTQYF. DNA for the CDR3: TGTGCCAGCATCGCTTGGGACAATACGCAGTATTTT.

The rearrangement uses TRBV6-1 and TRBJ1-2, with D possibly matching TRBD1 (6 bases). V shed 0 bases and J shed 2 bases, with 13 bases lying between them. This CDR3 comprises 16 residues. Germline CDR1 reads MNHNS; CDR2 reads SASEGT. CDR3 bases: TGTGCCAGCAGTGAAGCGATGGGGGCGACGAACTATGGCTACACCTTC. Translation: CASSEAMGATNYGYTF.

The CDR3 reads CASQGGLAGFQETQYF. The CDR3 DNA is TGTGCCAGCCAAGGGGGACTAGCGGGCTTCCAAGAGACCCAGTACTTC. The rearrangement links TRBV3-1 (or the pseudogene TRBV3-2) to TRBJ2-5, with 12 bases aligning to TRBD2. V was clipped by 8 bases and J by 1 base; unmatched bases: 8. The CDR3 loop spans 16 amino acids. Germline CDR1 LGHDT, CDR2 YNNKEL (reference sequence).

The DNA of the CDR3 is TGTGCCAGCAGAGCCGGGACAAGATTTAACACTGAAGCTTTCTTT. Translated, it gives CASRAGTRFNTEAFF. The rearrangement joins TRBV28 to TRBJ1-1, with D perhaps matching TRBD1 (6 bases). Trimming removed 6 bases at V and 2 bases at J, with 16 bases between. CDR1 and CDR2 (germline): MDHEN, SYDVKM. The CDR3 extends over 15 amino acids.

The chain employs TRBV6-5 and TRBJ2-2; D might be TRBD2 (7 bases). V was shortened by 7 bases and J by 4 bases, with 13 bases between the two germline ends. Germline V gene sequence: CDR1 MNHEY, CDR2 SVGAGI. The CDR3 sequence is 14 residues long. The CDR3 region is CASNYGGATGELFF. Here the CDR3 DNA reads TGTGCCAGCAACTATGGGGGGGCCACCGGGGAGCTGTTTTTT.

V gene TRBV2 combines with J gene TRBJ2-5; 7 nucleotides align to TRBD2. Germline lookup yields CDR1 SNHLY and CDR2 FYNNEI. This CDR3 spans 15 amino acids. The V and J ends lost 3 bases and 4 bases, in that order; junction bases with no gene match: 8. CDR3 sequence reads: CASSDRGRGAETQYF. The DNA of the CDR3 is TGTGCCAGCAGTGACCGCGGGAGAGGGGCAGAGACCCAGTACTTC.

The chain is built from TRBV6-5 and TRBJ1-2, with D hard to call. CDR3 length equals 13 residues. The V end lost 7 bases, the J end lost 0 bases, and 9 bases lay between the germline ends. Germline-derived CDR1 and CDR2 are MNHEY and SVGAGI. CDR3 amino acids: CASKAGSNYGYTF. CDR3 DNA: TGTGCCAGCAAGGCCGGGTCTAACTATGGCTACACCTTC.

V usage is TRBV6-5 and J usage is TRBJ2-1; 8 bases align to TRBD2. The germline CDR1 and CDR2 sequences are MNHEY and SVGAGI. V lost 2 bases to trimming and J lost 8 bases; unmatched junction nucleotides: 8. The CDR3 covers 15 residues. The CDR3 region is CASSYPRSGKYEQFF. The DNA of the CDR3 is TGTGCCAGCAGTTACCCCCGTAGCGGGAAGTATGAGCAGTTCTTC.

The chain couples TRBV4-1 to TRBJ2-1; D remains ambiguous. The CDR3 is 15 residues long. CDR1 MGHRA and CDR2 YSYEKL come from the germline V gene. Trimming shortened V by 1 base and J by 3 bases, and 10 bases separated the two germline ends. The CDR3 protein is CASSQAQDDYNEQFF. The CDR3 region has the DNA TGCGCCAGCAGCCAAGCGCAGGATGACTACAATGAGCAGTTCTTC.

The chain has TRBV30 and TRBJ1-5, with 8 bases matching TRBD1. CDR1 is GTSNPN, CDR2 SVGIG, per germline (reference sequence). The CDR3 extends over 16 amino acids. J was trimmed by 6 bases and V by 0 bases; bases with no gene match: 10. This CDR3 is CAWSVVRDRSVQPQHF. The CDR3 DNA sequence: TGTGCCTGGAGTGTTGTCAGGGACAGGAGTGTTCAGCCCCAGCATTTT.

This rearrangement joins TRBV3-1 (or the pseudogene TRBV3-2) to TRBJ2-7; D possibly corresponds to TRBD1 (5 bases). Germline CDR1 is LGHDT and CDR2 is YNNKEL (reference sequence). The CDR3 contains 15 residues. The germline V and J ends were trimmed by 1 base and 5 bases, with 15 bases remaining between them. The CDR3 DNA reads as TGTGCCAGCAGCCAAGGGGCAGGGTGGTGGAACGAGCAGTACTTC. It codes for CASSQGAGWWNEQYF.

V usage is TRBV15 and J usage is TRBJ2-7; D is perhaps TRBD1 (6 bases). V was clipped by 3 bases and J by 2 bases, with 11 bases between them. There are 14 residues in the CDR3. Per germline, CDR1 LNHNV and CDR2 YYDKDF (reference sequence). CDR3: CATSSTGTPYEQYF. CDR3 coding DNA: TGTGCCACCAGCAGTACCGGGACACCCTACGAGCAGTACTTC.

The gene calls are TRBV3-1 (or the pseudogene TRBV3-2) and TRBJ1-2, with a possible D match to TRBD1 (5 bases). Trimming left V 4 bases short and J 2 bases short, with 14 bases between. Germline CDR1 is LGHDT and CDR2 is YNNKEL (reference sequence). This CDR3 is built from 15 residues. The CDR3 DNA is TGTGCCAGCAGCCGTCCCGGGGGAGGGAACTATGGCTACACCTTC. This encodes CASSRPGGGNYGYTF.

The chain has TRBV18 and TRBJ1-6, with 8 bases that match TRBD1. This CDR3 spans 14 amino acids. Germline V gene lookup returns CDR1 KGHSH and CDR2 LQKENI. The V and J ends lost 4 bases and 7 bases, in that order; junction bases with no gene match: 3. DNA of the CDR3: TGTGCCAGCTCACAGGACAGGGTAAATTCACCCCTCCACTTT. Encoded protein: CASSQDRVNSPLHF.

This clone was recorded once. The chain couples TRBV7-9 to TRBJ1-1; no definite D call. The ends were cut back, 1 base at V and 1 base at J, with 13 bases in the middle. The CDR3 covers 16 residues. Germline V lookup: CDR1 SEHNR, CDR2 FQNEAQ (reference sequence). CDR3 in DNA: TGTGCCAGCAGCTTAGGCGGAATGGGTGGGAACACTGAAGCTTTCTTT. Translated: CASSLGGMGGNTEAFF.

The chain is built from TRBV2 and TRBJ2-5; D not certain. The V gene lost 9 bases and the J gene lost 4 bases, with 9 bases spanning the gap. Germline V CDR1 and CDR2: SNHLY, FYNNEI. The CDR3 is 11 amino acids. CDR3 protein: CASTPGETQYF. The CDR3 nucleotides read TGTGCCAGTACTCCCGGAGAGACCCAGTACTTC.

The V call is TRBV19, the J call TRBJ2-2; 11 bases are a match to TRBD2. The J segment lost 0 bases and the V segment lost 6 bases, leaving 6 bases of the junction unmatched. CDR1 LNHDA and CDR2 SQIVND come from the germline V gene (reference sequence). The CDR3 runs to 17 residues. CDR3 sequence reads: CASRSLAGGPNTGELFF. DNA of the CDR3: TGTGCCAGTAGAAGCCTAGCGGGGGGCCCGAACACCGGGGAGCTGTTTTTT.

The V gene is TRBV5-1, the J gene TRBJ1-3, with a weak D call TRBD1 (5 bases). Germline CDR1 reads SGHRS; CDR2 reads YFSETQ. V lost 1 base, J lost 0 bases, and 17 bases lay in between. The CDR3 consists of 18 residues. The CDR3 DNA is TGCGCCAGCAGCTTGAGCCCTCCGACTCAGGGCTCTGGAAACACCATATATTTT. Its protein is CASSLSPPTQGSGNTIYF.

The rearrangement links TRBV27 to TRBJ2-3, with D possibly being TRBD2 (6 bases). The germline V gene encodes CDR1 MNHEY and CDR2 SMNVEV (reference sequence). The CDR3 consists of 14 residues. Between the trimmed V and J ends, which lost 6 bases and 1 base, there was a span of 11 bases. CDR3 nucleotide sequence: TGTGCCAGCAGCCGGGGGTCCCGCACAGATACGCAGTATTTT. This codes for CASSRGSRTDTQYF.

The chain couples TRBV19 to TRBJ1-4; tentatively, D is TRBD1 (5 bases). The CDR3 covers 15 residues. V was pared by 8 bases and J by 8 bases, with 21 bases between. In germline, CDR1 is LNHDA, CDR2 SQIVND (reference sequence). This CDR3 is CASGLGRYGGEKLFF. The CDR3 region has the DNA TGTGCCAGTGGGCTCGGGCGCTACGGGGGGGAAAAACTGTTTTTT.

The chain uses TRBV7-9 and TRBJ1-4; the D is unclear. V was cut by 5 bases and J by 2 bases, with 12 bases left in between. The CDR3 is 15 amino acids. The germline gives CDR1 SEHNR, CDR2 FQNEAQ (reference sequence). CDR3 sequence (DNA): TGTGCCAGCAGCCGCGCCGGAGGGACTAATGAAAAACTGTTTTTT. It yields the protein CASSRAGGTNEKLFF.

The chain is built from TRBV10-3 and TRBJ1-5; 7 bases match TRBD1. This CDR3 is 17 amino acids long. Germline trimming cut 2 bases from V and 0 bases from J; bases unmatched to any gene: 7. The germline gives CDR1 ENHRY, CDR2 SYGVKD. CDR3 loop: CAISEHTGQNSNQPQHF. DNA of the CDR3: TGTGCCATCAGTGAGCACACGGGACAGAATAGCAATCAGCCCCAGCATTTT.

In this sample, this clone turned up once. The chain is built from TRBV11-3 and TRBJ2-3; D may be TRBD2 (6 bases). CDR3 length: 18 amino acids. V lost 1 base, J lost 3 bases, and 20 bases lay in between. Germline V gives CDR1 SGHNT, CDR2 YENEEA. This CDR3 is CASSLGIFGGGKTDTQYF. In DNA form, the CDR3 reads TGTGCCAGCAGCTTAGGAATTTTCGGTGGCGGGAAGACAGATACGCAGTATTTT.